Listed below are T cell receptor beta chains from one sample, sequenced in a study of cytomegalovirus exposure and HLA in healthy donors. Sequencing used immunoSEQ multiplex PCR; TCRdb keeps in-frame clones, though not all of them. The profile shows about 170,000 clones, 85% of them singletons. The sequencing input was PBMCs. The source is a man aged 25-45 years in good health and CMV-seropositive. Both conserved end residues are part of each CDR3. Fields, in order: V gene, J gene, D gene, clone size, CDR3 DNA, CDR3 protein. D genes are given only for firm matches. A clone size is listed for some rows: how often the clone was seen (once, few, many), or a class if it is expanded.

V: TRBV7-2; J: TRBJ2-3; D: TRBD2; size: -; DNA: TGTGCCAGCAGCTCCACTCTAGCGGAGTACACAGATACGCAGTATTTT; CDR3: CASSSTLAEYTDTQYF
V: TRBV7-9; J: TRBJ2-5; D: TRBD2; size: -; DNA: TGTGCCAGCAGCTTAGGGATCCGGCAGCGGGAGGAGACCCAGTACTTC; CDR3: CASSLGIRQREETQYF
V: TRBV19; J: TRBJ2-2; D: -; size: -; DNA: TGTGCCAGTAGTAGGGACTGGGGATTCACCGGGGAGCTGTTTTTT; CDR3: CASSRDWGFTGELFF
V: TRBV4-2; J: TRBJ2-5; D: TRBD1; size: -; DNA: TGTGCCAGCAGCCAGAGGGACAGAGAGACCCAGTACTTC; CDR3: CASSQRDRETQYF
V: TRBV9; J: TRBJ1-2; D: TRBD1; size: -; DNA: TGTGCCAGCAGCCCGGGACAGGTCAACTATGGCTACACCTTC; CDR3: CASSPGQVNYGYTF
V: TRBV15; J: TRBJ1-1; D: TRBD1; size: many; DNA: TGTGCCACGGGGCTGGGGCAGGGGGTAAAGAACACTGAAGCTTTCTTT; CDR3: CATGLGQGVKNTEAFF
V: TRBV7-2; J: TRBJ2-7; D: -; size: -; DNA: TGTGCCAGCAGCTTGCTCGCGGATACCTACGAGCAGTACTTC; CDR3: CASSLLADTYEQYF
V: TRBV10-3; J: TRBJ2-3; D: TRBD2; size: -; DNA: TGTGCCATCAGCCCCCCTAGCGGCCATACGCAGTATTTT; CDR3: CAISPPSGHTQYF
V: TRBV5-5; J: TRBJ2-3; D: -; size: -; DNA: TGTGCCAGCACCTTCCCAGGGGGAGGTGCAGATACGCAGTATTTT; CDR3: CASTFPGGGADTQYF
V: TRBV30; J: TRBJ1-1; D: -; size: once; DNA: TGTGCCTGGAGTGTCCTCCACGGAGGACCTGATGAAGCTTTCTTT; CDR3: CAWSVLHGGPDEAFF
V: TRBV5-5; J: TRBJ2-3; D: TRBD2; size: -; DNA: TGTGCCAGCAGCTTGGAGGCTAGCGGTAACACAGATACGCAGTATTTT; CDR3: CASSLEASGNTDTQYF
V: TRBV2; J: TRBJ2-1; D: TRBD2; size: -; DNA: TGTGCCAGCAGAGACCGACTAGCGGGAGAATACAATGAGCAGTTCTTC; CDR3: CASRDRLAGEYNEQFF
V: TRBV20-1; J: TRBJ2-1; D: -; size: -; DNA: TGCAGTGCTAGCCCCCGGAATGAGCAGTTCTTC; CDR3: CSASPRNEQFF
V: TRBV30; J: TRBJ2-5; D: -; size: -; DNA: TGTGCCTGGAGTGTCCGACAGGCGCTTAAAGAGACCCAGTACTTC; CDR3: CAWSVRQALKETQYF
V: TRBV9; J: TRBJ2-7; D: TRBD1; size: once; DNA: TGTGCCAGCAGCCCCGGGACAGGCCTTTACGAGCAGTACTTC; CDR3: CASSPGTGLYEQYF
V: TRBV18; J: TRBJ2-7; D: -; size: -; DNA: TGTGCCAGCTCACCACAAGGACAGCCCTACGAGCAGTACTTC; CDR3: CASSPQGQPYEQYF
V: TRBV6-4; J: TRBJ2-2; D: -; size: -; DNA: TGTGCCAGCAGTGAAGTAGTAGGGGCCGGGGAGCTGTTTTTT; CDR3: CASSEVVGAGELFF
V: TRBV19; J: TRBJ1-5; D: -; size: -; DNA: TGTGCCAGTAGTAATGGTAGGCCCCAGCATTTT; CDR3: CASSNGRPQHF
V: TRBV5-6; J: TRBJ1-4; D: -; size: -; DNA: TGTGCCAGCAGCTTGGCTAACAGGGTCACGGAAAAACTGTTTTTT; CDR3: CASSLANRVTEKLFF
V: TRBV11-1; J: TRBJ2-5; D: TRBD2; size: -; DNA: TGTGCCAGCAGCCTAGGGGAGGGTTGGGAGACCCAGTACTTC; CDR3: CASSLGEGWETQYF
V: TRBV6-5; J: TRBJ2-2; D: TRBD1; size: many; DNA: TGTGCCAGCAGCTCCGGGACAGGGGAGGCCGGGGAGCTGTTTTTT; CDR3: CASSSGTGEAGELFF
V: TRBV4-2; J: TRBJ1-1; D: -; size: -; DNA: TGTGCCAGCAGCCACCGTACAGGGCACGTCACTGAAGCTTTCTTT; CDR3: CASSHRTGHVTEAFF
V: TRBV4-1; J: TRBJ1-1; D: -; size: -; DNA: TGCGCCAGCAGCCAACAGGATTTGATCGGGAGTTTGGGTGAAGCTTTCTTT; CDR3: CASSQQDLIGSLGEAFF
V: TRBV4-3; J: TRBJ2-7; D: TRBD1; size: -; DNA: TGCGCCAGCAGCCAAGAAGGTCTCGGGGGACCCGGGACAGGGTTCCCCTACGAGCAGTACTTC; CDR3: CASSQEGLGGPGTGFPYEQYF
V: TRBV29-1; J: TRBJ1-5; D: -; size: -; DNA: TGCAGCGTTGGGTCGGTAAATCAGCCCCAGCATTTT; CDR3: CSVGSVNQPQHF
V: TRBV5-5; J: TRBJ2-5; D: TRBD1; size: -; DNA: TGTGCCAGCAGCCAGGGGGACGTCGCTTTTGAGACCCAGTACTTC; CDR3: CASSQGDVAFETQYF
V: TRBV6-4; J: TRBJ2-3; D: TRBD1; size: -; DNA: TGTGCCAGCAGTGTACAGGGGGGCACAGATACGCAGTATTTT; CDR3: CASSVQGGTDTQYF
V: TRBV29-1; J: TRBJ2-2; D: -; size: -; DNA: TGCAGCGTCGAAGAGGCAACCGGGGAGCTGTTTTTT; CDR3: CSVEEATGELFF
V: TRBV4-1; J: TRBJ2-3; D: -; size: -; DNA: TGCGCCAGCAGCCGCCCGGGGAGCTCAGCAGATACGCAGTATTTT; CDR3: CASSRPGSSADTQYF
V: TRBV30; J: TRBJ1-5; D: TRBD1; size: -; DNA: TGTGCCTGGAGTGCAGGGACAGGTTCTTGGGGGCCCCAGCATTTT; CDR3: CAWSAGTGSWGPQHF
V: TRBV4-3; J: TRBJ2-7; D: TRBD2; size: -; DNA: TGCGCCAGCAGCCATCAAGCGGGAACGGTAGGCTACGAGCAGTACTTC; CDR3: CASSHQAGTVGYEQYF
V: TRBV5-1; J: TRBJ1-5; D: -; size: -; DNA: TGCGCCAGCAGCTTGGATCCAAATCAGCCCCAGCATTTT; CDR3: CASSLDPNQPQHF
V: TRBV5-6; J: TRBJ1-2; D: -; size: few; DNA: TGTGCCAGCAGCTTGGACAGAAGAGGGTCCAACTTCTATGGCTACACCTTC; CDR3: CASSLDRRGSNFYGYTF
V: TRBV5-3; J: TRBJ2-1; D: TRBD2; size: -; DNA: TGTGCCAGAATCCCCCCGGGACTAGCAGACAATGAGCAGTTCTTC; CDR3: CARIPPGLADNEQFF
V: TRBV11-2; J: TRBJ2-7; D: -; size: -; DNA: TGTGCCAGCAGTCGCCAGGGCTACGAGCAGTACTTC; CDR3: CASSRQGYEQYF
V: TRBV11-3; J: TRBJ1-1; D: TRBD1; size: -; DNA: TGTGCCAGCAGCTTGCCGACAGGGGGGAACACTGAAGCTTTCTTT; CDR3: CASSLPTGGNTEAFF
V: TRBV5-4; J: TRBJ2-1; D: -; size: -; DNA: TGTGCCAGCAGCTTGGCCTCTCAGGATGAGCAGTTCTTC; CDR3: CASSLASQDEQFF
V: TRBV4-2; J: TRBJ1-4; D: -; size: few; DNA: TGTGCCAGCAGCCTGGAGACAGCCTCAGAAAAACTGTTTTTT; CDR3: CASSLETASEKLFF
V: TRBV7-9; J: TRBJ1-3; D: -; size: -; DNA: TGTGCCAGCAGCTTAGAAAACTTCTCTGGAAACACCATATATTTT; CDR3: CASSLENFSGNTIYF
V: TRBV9; J: TRBJ2-2; D: TRBD2; size: -; DNA: TGTGCCAGCAGCTCAAGAGCGGGGACGAACACCGGGGAGCTGTTTTTT; CDR3: CASSSRAGTNTGELFF
V: TRBV10-3; J: TRBJ2-1; D: TRBD2; size: -; DNA: TGTGCCATCTCCGCTAGCGGGGGGGGAGGTAATGAGCAGTTCTTC; CDR3: CAISASGGGGNEQFF
V: TRBV18; J: TRBJ2-3; D: TRBD2; size: -; DNA: TGTGCCAGCTCACCTAGGACTAGCGGGATGTGGGCAGATACGCAGTATTTT; CDR3: CASSPRTSGMWADTQYF
V: TRBV27; J: TRBJ2-1; D: -; size: -; DNA: TGTGCCAGCAGCCCGCTAGACTCCTACAATGAGCAGTTCTTC; CDR3: CASSPLDSYNEQFF